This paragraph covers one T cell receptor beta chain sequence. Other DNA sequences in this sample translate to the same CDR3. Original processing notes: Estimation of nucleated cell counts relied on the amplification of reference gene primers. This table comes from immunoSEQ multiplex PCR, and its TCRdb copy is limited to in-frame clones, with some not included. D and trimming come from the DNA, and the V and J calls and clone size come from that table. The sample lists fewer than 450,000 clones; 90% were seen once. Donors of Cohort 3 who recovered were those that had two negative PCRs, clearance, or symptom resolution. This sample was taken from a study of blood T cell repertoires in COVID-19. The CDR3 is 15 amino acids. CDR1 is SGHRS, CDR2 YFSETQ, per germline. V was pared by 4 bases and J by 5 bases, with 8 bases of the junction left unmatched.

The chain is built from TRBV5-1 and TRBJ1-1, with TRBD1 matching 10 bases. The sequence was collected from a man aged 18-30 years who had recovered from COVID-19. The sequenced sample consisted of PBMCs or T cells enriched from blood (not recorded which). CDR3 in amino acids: CASSPRGTGVTEAFF. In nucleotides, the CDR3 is TGCGCCAGCAGCCCACGGGGGACAGGGGTTACTGAAGCTTTCTTT.